This entry features one TCR beta chain sequence. Per the study methods: Quantification of nucleated cells was approximated via reference gene primer amplification. Sequenced by immunoSEQ multiplex PCR; TCRdb stores in-frame clones only, minus some. Clone size and V and J calls were adopted from that table, with D and trimming inferred from the DNA. The profile shows a few hundred thousand clones, around 87% of them singletons. The germline V gene encodes CDR1 MDHEN and CDR2 SYDVKM. CDR3 length equals 16 residues. Trimming cost V 2 bases and J 9 bases; bases outside gene matches: 14. The data stem from a study of blood T cell repertoires in COVID-19.

Sequenced material: peripheral blood. This clonotype was obtained from a man aged 55-75 years with acute or convalescent COVID-19. V is TRBV28 and J is TRBJ2-5; 8 positions match TRBD2. The CDR3 loop is CASSLSAGGFRPPQYF. In DNA, the CDR3 is TGTGCCAGCAGTTTAAGCGCGGGGGGCTTCAGACCACCCCAGTACTTC.